The sequence of this T cell receptor beta chain was determined in a study of type 1 and type 2 diabetes patients. Study summary: T cells were magnetically sorted from PBMCs as CD4+ or CD8+ subsets.

V was pared by 1 base and J by 1 base, with 4 bases between. Germline V gene sequence: CDR1 GTSNPN, CDR2 SVGIG (reference sequence). The CDR3 sequence is 12 residues long. Amplification started from genomic DNA. The TCR beta CDR3 region was amplified using 30 forward and 13 reverse primers. TCRdb itself ran the multiplex PCR reads through MiXCR, one entry per CDR3 protein. The table lists 250,000 or so distinct CDR3 sequences, roughly 48% of them singletons. Anyone with other autoimmune disease or infection in the prior four weeks was excluded. The sequence was collected from a young man with type 2 diabetes. Sequenced material: peripheral blood mononuclear cells (PBMCs). The rearrangement uses TRBV30 and TRBJ1-1, with D unclear. As DNA, the CDR3 is TGTGCCTGGAGTGGGCAGAACACTGAAGCTTTCTTT. Translating it yields CAWSGQNTEAFF. Looking up the rest from reference TRBV30 and TRBJ1-1 gives the full variable domain: SQTIHQWPATLVQPVGSPLSLECTVEGTSNPNLYWYRQAAGRGLQLLFYSVGIGQISSEVPQNLSASRPQDRQFILSSKKLLLSDSGFYLCAWSGQNTEAFFGQGTRLTVV.